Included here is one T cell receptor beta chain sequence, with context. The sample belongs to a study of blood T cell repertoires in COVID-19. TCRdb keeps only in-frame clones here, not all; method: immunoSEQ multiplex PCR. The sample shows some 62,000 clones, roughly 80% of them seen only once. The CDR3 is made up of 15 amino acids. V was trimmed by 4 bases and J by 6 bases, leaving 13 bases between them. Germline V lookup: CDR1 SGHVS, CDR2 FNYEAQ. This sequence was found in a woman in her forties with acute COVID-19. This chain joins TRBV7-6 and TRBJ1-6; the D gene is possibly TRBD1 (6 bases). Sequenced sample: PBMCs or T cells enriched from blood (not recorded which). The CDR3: CASSSQQGINSPLHF. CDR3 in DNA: TGTGCCAGCAGCTCACAACAGGGCATTAATTCACCCCTCCACTTT. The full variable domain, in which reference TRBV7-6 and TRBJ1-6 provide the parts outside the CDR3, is GAGVSQSPRYKVTKRGQDVALRCDPISGHVSLYWYRQALGQGPEFLTYFNYEAQQDKSGLPNDRFSAERPEGSISTLTIQRTEQRDSAMYRCASSSQQGINSPLHFGNGTRLTVT.